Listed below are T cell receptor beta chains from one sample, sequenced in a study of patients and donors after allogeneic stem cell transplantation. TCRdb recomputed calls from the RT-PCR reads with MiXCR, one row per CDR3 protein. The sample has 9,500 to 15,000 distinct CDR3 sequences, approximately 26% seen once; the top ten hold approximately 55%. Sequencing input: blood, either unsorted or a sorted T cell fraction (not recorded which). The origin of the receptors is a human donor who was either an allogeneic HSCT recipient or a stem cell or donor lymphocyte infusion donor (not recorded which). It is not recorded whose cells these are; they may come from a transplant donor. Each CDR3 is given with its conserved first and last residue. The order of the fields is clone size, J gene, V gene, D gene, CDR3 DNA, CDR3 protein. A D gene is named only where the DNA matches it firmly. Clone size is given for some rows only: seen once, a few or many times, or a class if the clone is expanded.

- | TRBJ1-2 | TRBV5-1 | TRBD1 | TGCGCCAGCAGCTTAGAGGACAGGGGAGGCTATGGCTACACCTTC | CASSLEDRGGYGYTF
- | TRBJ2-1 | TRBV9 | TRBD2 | TGTGCCAGCAGCGTAGAGCGACTAGCGGGACGCAATGAGCAGTTCTTC | CASSVERLAGRNEQFF
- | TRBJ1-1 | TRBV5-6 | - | TGTGCCAGCAGCTTGGTGGGGGCCTGGGCTTTCTTT | CASSLVGAWAFF
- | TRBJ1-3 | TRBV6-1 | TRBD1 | TGTGCCAGCAGTGAAACCGACAGGGCTGGAAACACCATATATTTT | CASSETDRAGNTIYF
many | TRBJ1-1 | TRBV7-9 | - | TGTGCCAGCAGCTTGAGGGACACCCACACTGAAGCTTTCTTT | CASSLRDTHTEAFF
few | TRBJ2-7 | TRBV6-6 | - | TGTGCCAGCAGTCCTCAGTCCTACGAGCAGTACTTC | CASSPQSYEQYF
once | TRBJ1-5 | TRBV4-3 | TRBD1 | TGCGCCAGCAGCCAAGCTATCTTCTGGGGCAGGGGGATCAATCAGCCCCAGCATTTT | CASSQAIFWGRGINQPQHF
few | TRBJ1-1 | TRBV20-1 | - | TGCAGTGCACACAGGAAACCAACTCCTGAAGCTTTCTTT | CSAHRKPTPEAFF
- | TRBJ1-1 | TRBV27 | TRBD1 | TGTGCCAGCAGTAAACGGGGACAGCTATCGAACACTGAAGCTTTCTTT | CASSKRGQLSNTEAFF
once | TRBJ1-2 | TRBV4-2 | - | TGTGCCAGCAGCCAAGATGTACAGGAGAGCTATGGCTACACCTTC | CASSQDVQESYGYTF
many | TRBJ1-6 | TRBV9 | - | TGTGCCAGCAGCAGAAAGGATGTACCCCTCCACTTT | CASSRKDVPLHF
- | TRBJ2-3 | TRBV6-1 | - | TGTGCCAGCACGCAAGGGCCCACAGATACGCAGTATTTT | CASTQGPTDTQYF
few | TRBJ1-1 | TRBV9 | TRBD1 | TGTGCCAGCAGCCATCCCCTGACAGGGCCCGACACTGAAGCTTTCTTT | CASSHPLTGPDTEAFF
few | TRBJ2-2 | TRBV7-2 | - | TGTGCCAGCAGCTTAGGCGGGAACACCGGGGAGCTGTTTTTT | CASSLGGNTGELFF
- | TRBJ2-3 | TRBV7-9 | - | TGTGCCAGCAGCTCCTTAGGGGGGCGCACAGATACGCAGTATTTT | CASSSLGGRTDTQYF
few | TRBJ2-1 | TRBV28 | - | TGTGCCAGCAGCCCAACCCCGGACGCCTACAATGAGCAGTTCTTC | CASSPTPDAYNEQFF
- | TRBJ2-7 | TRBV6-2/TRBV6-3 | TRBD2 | TGTGCCAGCAGACTAGCGGGAGGGCCCTCCTACGAGCAGTACTTC | CASRLAGGPSYEQYF
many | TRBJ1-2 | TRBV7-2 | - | TGTGCCAGCAGCTTAGGCGGGGAGGATAATTATGGCTACACCTTC | CASSLGGEDNYGYTF
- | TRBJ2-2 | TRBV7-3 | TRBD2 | TGTGCCAGCAGCTCTATAGCGGGAAGGAACACCGGGGAGCTGTTTTTT | CASSSIAGRNTGELFF
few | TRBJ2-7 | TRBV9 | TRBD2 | TGTGCCAGCAGCGTAGGGACTAGCCCTGTCTACGAGCAGTACTTC | CASSVGTSPVYEQYF
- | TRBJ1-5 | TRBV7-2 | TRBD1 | TGTGCCAGCAGCGCGGGGACAGTCCTCAATCAGCCCCAGCATTTT | CASSAGTVLNQPQHF
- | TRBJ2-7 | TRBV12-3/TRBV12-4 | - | TGTGCCAGCAGTTTATGGACAGCCAACTACGAGCAGTACTTC | CASSLWTANYEQYF
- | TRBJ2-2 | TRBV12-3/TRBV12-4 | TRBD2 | TGTGCCAGCAGTCTCAACCTACTAGCGGGAGCCGGGGAGCTGTTTTTT | CASSLNLLAGAGELFF
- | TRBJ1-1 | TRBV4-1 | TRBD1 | TGCGCCAGCAGCCAAAAAGACAGGGTCATCACTGAAGCTTTCTTT | CASSQKDRVITEAFF
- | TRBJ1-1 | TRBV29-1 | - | TGCAGCGCTGCCGGGACAAAGAACACTGAAGCTTTCTTT | CSAAGTKNTEAFF
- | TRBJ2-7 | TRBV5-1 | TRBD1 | TGCGCCAGCAGCTGGGACAGGTTATCCTACGAGCAGTACTTC | CASSWDRLSYEQYF
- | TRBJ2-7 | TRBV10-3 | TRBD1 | TGTGCCATCATGGGGGACAGCTCCTACGAGCAGTACTTC | CAIMGDSSYEQYF
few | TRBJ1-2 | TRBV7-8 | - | TGTGCCAGCAGCTTAGGGGTCAGGGTAGGGTATGGCTACACCTTC | CASSLGVRVGYGYTF
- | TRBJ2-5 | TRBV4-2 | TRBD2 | TGTGCCAGCAGCCAAGAGGGGAACGTAGCGGGAGGGAGAGAGACCCAGTACTTC | CASSQEGNVAGGRETQYF
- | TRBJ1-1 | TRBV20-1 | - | TGCAGTGCTAGAGGGGGAACAGGGAGTCCCACTGAAGCTTTCTTT | CSARGGTGSPTEAFF
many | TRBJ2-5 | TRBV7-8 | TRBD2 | TGTGCCAGCAGCTTAGCAGGACTAGCGGGAGGAGAAGAGACCCAGTACTTC | CASSLAGLAGGEETQYF
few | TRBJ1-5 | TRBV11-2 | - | TGTGCCAGCAGCCCGCGGACAGAACAGCCCCAGCATTTT | CASSPRTEQPQHF
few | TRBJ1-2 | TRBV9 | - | TGTGCCAGCAGCTTCGGGGGTTCCCATGGCTACACCTTC | CASSFGGSHGYTF
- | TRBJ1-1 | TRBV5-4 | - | TGTGCCAGCAGCCGGGGCCTGAACACTGAAGCTTTCTTT | CASSRGLNTEAFF
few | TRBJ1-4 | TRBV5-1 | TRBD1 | TGCGCCAGCAGCTTGGAGGGGGCCAGTGGAAGGGAAAAACTGTTTTTT | CASSLEGASGREKLFF
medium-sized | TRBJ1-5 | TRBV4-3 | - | TGCGCCAGCAGCCAAGATGCCCGCGGGCATCAGCCCCAGCATTTT | CASSQDARGHQPQHF
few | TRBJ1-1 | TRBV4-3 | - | TGCGCCAGCAGCCAAGATCTGGCCAGGAACACTGAAGCTTTCTTT | CASSQDLARNTEAFF
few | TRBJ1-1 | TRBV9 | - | TGTGCCAGCAGCGTAGGCCAGGGCGGGACTGAAGCTTTCTTT | CASSVGQGGTEAFF
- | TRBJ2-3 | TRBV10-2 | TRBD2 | TGCGCCAGCAAGGGGACTAGCGCCGCAGATACGCAGTATTTT | CASKGTSAADTQYF
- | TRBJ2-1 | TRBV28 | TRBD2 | TGTGCCAGCAGTTTATGGATAGCGGGGCCTAATGAGCAGTTCTTC | CASSLWIAGPNEQFF
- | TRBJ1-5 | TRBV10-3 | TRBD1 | TGTGCCATCAGAGGACAGGGCGGTCAGCCCCAGCATTTT | CAIRGQGGQPQHF
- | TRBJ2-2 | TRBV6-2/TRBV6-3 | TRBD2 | TGTGCCAGCATGACTAGCGGGAGGGACACCGGGGAGCTGTTTTTT | CASMTSGRDTGELFF
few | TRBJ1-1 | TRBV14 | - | TGTGCCAGCAGCCACAGGGGTAGAACTGAAGCTTTCTTT | CASSHRGRTEAFF
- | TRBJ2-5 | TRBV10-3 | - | TGTGCCATCAGTGAAGGGCCCCGAGAGACCCAGTACTTC | CAISEGPRETQYF
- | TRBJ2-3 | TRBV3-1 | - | TGTGCCAGCAGCCAATTTTACCCCCCAGATACGCAGTATTTT | CASSQFYPPDTQYF
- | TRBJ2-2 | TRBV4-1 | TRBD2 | TGCGCCAGCAGCCAAGATCTGAGAGCGGGAGGACGGGGCACCGGGGAGCTGTTTTTT | CASSQDLRAGGRGTGELFF
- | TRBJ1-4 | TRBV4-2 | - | TGTGCCAGCAGCCAAGAAACAGATTTTTATGAAAAACTGTTTTTT | CASSQETDFYEKLFF
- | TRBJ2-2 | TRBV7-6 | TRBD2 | TGTGCCAGCAGCCGGACTAGCGGGAGTTCGAACACCGGGGAGCTGTTTTTT | CASSRTSGSSNTGELFF
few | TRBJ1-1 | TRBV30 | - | TGTGCCTGGGGGACGGGGACTGAAGCTTTCTTT | CAWGTGTEAFF
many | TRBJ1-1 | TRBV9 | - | TGTGCCAGCAGCGTAGCCCCCATGAACACTGAAGCTTTCTTT | CASSVAPMNTEAFF
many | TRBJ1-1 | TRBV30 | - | TGTGCCTGGACCCCGGACAGCTTTGAAGCTTTCTTT | CAWTPDSFEAFF